This T cell receptor (beta chain) originates from a study of CD8+ T cells in alopecia areata. After isolation, RNA underwent reverse transcription to generate cDNA as the sequencing template. Sequenced by immunoSEQ multiplex PCR; TCRdb stores in-frame clones only, minus some. This sample yields about 250,000 clones, of which 67% are seen a single time; around 1.2% belongs to the top ten. The ends were cut back, 7 bases at V and 4 bases at J, with 19 bases in the middle. In germline, CDR1 is MNHNS, CDR2 SASEGT. The CDR3 runs 15 residues. The V call is TRBV6-1, the J call TRBJ2-5, with D possibly called TRBD1 or TRBD2 (5 bases each). The sequence derives from a human donor with alopecia areata. This specimen consisted of CD4+ T cells sorted from blood, obtained at week 0. The CDR3: CASTPTWGSRETQYF. CDR3 nucleotides: TGTGCCAGCACCCCGACTTGGGGGAGTCGAGAGACCCAGTACTTC.